Following are 27 T cell receptor beta chains from one sample sequenced in a study of immune cell composition in non-small cell lung cancer. TCRdb keeps only in-frame clones here, not all; method: immunoSEQ multiplex PCR. The data show around 1,100 clones, roughly 71% seen once. Input material: lung tumor tissue. The receptors stem from a human donor with non-small cell lung cancer.

The gene calls are TRBV6-1 and TRBJ2-1; a weak D match, TRBD2 (6 bases). The ends were cut back, 4 bases at V and 5 bases at J, with 12 bases in the middle. Looked up from germline, CDR1 is MNHNS and CDR2 is SASEGT. There are 14 residues in the CDR3. The CDR3 nucleotides are TGTGCCAGCAGTGCAACGGGGGTCGACAATGAGCAGTTCTTC. Protein sequence: CASSATGVDNEQFF.

The rearrangement joins TRBV14 to TRBJ1-2; no clear D. Germline V gene lookup returns CDR1 SGHDN and CDR2 FVKESK. The V gene lost 4 bases and the J gene lost 8 bases, with 14 bases spanning the gap. The CDR3 runs 13 residues. CDR3: CASSPNYLGGYTF. The CDR3 DNA follows: TGTGCCAGCAGCCCTAATTATTTGGGCGGCTACACCTTC.

The chain has TRBV5-6 and TRBJ1-2; TRBD1 matches 8 bases. The CDR3 covers 15 residues. Per the germline V gene, CDR1 is SGHDT and CDR2 is YYEEEE. J lost 3 bases, V lost 3 bases, and 7 bases had no gene match. The CDR3 DNA reads TGTGCCAGCAGCTCCACGGGACAGGTGGACTATGGCTACACCTTC. It yields the protein CASSSTGQVDYGYTF.

This sequence joins TRBV7-9 and TRBJ2-1, with D possibly being TRBD2 (5 bases). Germline V CDR1 and CDR2: SEHNR, FQNEAQ (reference sequence). This CDR3 is built from 15 residues. Trimming took off 1 base at V and 0 bases at J, with 7 bases between the two ends. CDR3 in amino acids: CASSLGGGSYNEQFF. The CDR3, as DNA: TGTGCCAGCAGCTTAGGTGGAGGCTCCTACAATGAGCAGTTCTTC.

V gene TRBV5-6 combines with J gene TRBJ2-5; D unresolved. CDR3 size: 11 residues. V shed 1 base and J shed 5 bases, with 3 bases lying between them. Germline CDR1 SGHDT, CDR2 YYEEEE. The CDR3 region is CASSLSETQYF. CDR3 nucleotide sequence: TGTGCCAGCAGCTTGAGCGAGACCCAGTACTTC.

The V and J genes are TRBV5-1 and TRBJ2-5; D may be TRBD2 (6 bases). Germline V gene data show CDR1 as SGHRS and CDR2 as YFSETQ. The CDR3 runs to 17 residues. Trimming cost V 1 base and J 2 bases, with 18 bases left between them. The CDR3 region has the DNA TGCGCCAGCAGCTTGTCGGGGGTGGCTGGTGGTCAAGAGACCCAGTACTTC. Its protein is CASSLSGVAGGQETQYF.

The rearrangement uses TRBV27 and TRBJ1-1; tentative D call: TRBD1 (5 bases). The V end was cut by 6 bases, the J end by 1 base, with 9 bases between. CDR1 and CDR2 from the germline V gene are MNHEY and SMNVEV (reference sequence). CDR3 length: 13 residues. The CDR3 DNA sequence: TGTGCCAGCAGGGCAACAGGGAACACTGAAGCTTTCTTT. This gives the protein CASRATGNTEAFF.

The gene calls are TRBV19 and TRBJ2-3, with 10 positions matching TRBD1. Unmatched junction bases numbered 4, after V lost 4 bases and J lost 3 bases. Germline V gene data show CDR1 as LNHDA and CDR2 as SQIVND (reference sequence). The CDR3 loop spans 15 amino acids. CDR3 DNA: TGTGCCAGTAGTAGACAGGGGGCGCTTACAGATACGCAGTATTTT. Its translation is CASSRQGALTDTQYF.

This clone was seen just once. This chain joins TRBV11-3 and TRBJ1-1; tentatively, D is TRBD1 (5 bases). Germline values: CDR1 SGHNT, CDR2 YENEEA. CDR3 size: 14 residues. The ends were cut back, 5 bases at V and 4 bases at J, with 14 bases in the middle. The CDR3 DNA sequence: TGTGCCAGCAGCACCTTTTTGGGGGGCACTGAAGCTTTCTTT. As protein: CASSTFLGGTEAFF.

This chain links TRBV5-6 with TRBJ1-3; TRBD1 might be the D (5 bases). CDR3 size: 15 residues. V lost 4 bases and J 2 bases, leaving 13 bases between the germline ends. Germline V gene lookup returns CDR1 SGHDT and CDR2 YYEEEE. CDR3 protein: CASSPPAGAGNTIYF. Written as DNA, the CDR3 is TGTGCCAGCAGCCCCCCCGCGGGGGCTGGAAACACCATATATTTT.

The chain is built from TRBV19 and TRBJ2-3, with a tentative D call TRBD2 (6 bases). V dropped 7 bases and J dropped 3 bases, with 17 bases sitting between them. Germline loops: CDR1 LNHDA, CDR2 SQIVND (reference sequence). The CDR3 length is 15 residues. The CDR3 region is CASKEGQLTTDTQYF. DNA for the CDR3: TGTGCCAGTAAGGAGGGGCAGCTAACGACAGATACGCAGTATTTT.

V gene TRBV6-6 combines with J gene TRBJ2-1; 9 nucleotides match TRBD2. In germline, CDR1 is MNHNY, CDR2 SVGAGI (reference sequence). The CDR3 length is 16 residues. Trimming at V came to 5 bases and at J to 6 bases, leaving 11 bases not matched to a gene. CDR3 protein: CASSPSTSGYRNEQFF. In DNA form, the CDR3 reads TGTGCCAGCAGTCCCTCCACTAGCGGGTACCGCAATGAGCAGTTCTTC.

This clone was counted a single time. The chain has TRBV28 and TRBJ1-5; tentatively, D is TRBD1 (5 bases). This CDR3 region has 15 residues. Germline CDR1 MDHEN, CDR2 SYDVKM. V gave up 4 bases and J gave up 3 bases, with 13 bases separating them. The CDR3 here is CASSSQGMNNQPQHF. As DNA, the CDR3 is TGTGCCAGCAGTTCTCAGGGAATGAACAATCAGCCCCAGCATTTT.

This chain uses TRBV9 with TRBJ1-1, with a tentative D call TRBD1 (5 bases). The CDR3 totals 15 residues. CDR1 SGDLS and CDR2 YYNGEE come from the germline V gene. V was pared by 0 bases and J by 5 bases, with 14 bases between. CDR3 in amino acids: CASSVDPQGQTEAFF. CDR3 DNA: TGTGCCAGCAGCGTAGATCCGCAGGGTCAGACTGAAGCTTTCTTT.

The V and J genes are TRBV28 and TRBJ1-2, with unresolved D. Trimming removed 3 bases from V and 4 bases from J, with 12 bases in between. There are 14 residues in the CDR3. In germline, CDR1 is MDHEN, CDR2 SYDVKM. This CDR3 reads CASSFVSFIYGYTF. Here the CDR3 DNA reads TGTGCCAGCAGTTTTGTTTCTTTTATCTATGGCTACACCTTC.

The chain joins TRBV6-6 to TRBJ2-7; the D gene is possibly TRBD1 (5 bases). The ends were cut back, 7 bases at V and 2 bases at J, with 18 bases in the middle. Germline V gene sequence: CDR1 MNHNY, CDR2 SVGAGI (reference sequence). This CDR3 contains 15 residues. The chain's CDR3 is CASTYSSQGTYEQYF. In DNA, the CDR3 is TGTGCCAGCACCTACTCTTCCCAGGGTACCTACGAGCAGTACTTC.

CDR3 region: CASSRKIDRGVSYEQYF. As DNA, the CDR3 is TGTGCCAGTAGCCGGAAAATCGACAGGGGGGTCTCCTACGAGCAGTACTTC. The chain uses TRBV19 and TRBJ2-7; 9 positions agree with TRBD1. The CDR3 loop spans 17 amino acids. Germline CDR1 LNHDA, CDR2 SQIVND (reference sequence). With 6 bases clipped from V and 0 bases from J, the junction kept 12 bases outside the gene matches.

The J gene is TRBJ1-5, the V gene TRBV5-1, with TRBD1 matching over 8 bases. CDR1 and CDR2 (germline): SGHRS, YFSETQ. J lost 0 bases, V lost 4 bases, and 3 bases had no gene match. The CDR3 has 15 amino acids. The CDR3 loop is CASSPDRGSNQPQHF. CDR3 DNA sequence: TGCGCCAGCAGCCCTGACAGGGGTAGCAATCAGCCCCAGCATTTT.

The chain has TRBV7-2 and TRBJ2-7; 9 bases map to TRBD1. CDR1 SGHTA and CDR2 FQGNSA come from the germline V gene. V lost 0 bases and J lost 4; bases outside the gene matches: 7. This CDR3 contains 16 residues. The CDR3 loop is CASSLALTGGLYEQYF. CDR3 coding DNA: TGTGCCAGCAGCTTAGCGCTGACAGGGGGGCTTTACGAGCAGTACTTC.

This clone was detected a few times. This rearrangement joins TRBV5-5 to TRBJ1-5, with TRBD1 as a possible D gene (6 bases). Per the germline V gene, CDR1 is SGHKS and CDR2 is YYEKEE (reference sequence). V dropped 2 bases and J dropped 0 bases, with 15 bases sitting between them. This CDR3 region has 17 residues. The DNA for the CDR3 is TGTGCCAGCAGCTTTACGATCAGGGGTGATAGCAATCAGCCCCAGCATTTT. Translated: CASSFTIRGDSNQPQHF. The variable domain in full, completed from reference TRBV5-5 and TRBJ1-5, reads DAGVTQSPTHLIKTRGQQVTLRCSPISGHKSVSWYQQVLGQGPQFIFQYYEKEERGRGNFPDRFSARQFPNYSSELNVNALLLGDSALYLCASSFTIRGDSNQPQHFGDGTRLSIL.

The chain uses TRBV28 and TRBJ2-2; 9 nucleotides match TRBD1. After removal of 5 bases from V and 6 bases from J, the junction contained 13 bases not matched to a gene. CDR1 MDHEN and CDR2 SYDVKM come from the germline V gene. The CDR3 length is 17 residues. This CDR3 reads CASSPLGDRVYSGELFF. In DNA form, the CDR3 reads TGTGCCAGCAGTCCTCTGGGGGACAGGGTATATTCCGGGGAGCTGTTTTTT.

This clone appeared a few times. V usage is TRBV5-4 and J usage is TRBJ2-1; the match to TRBD2 covers 13 bases. Germline values: CDR1 SGHNT, CDR2 YYREEE (reference sequence). V lost 7 bases and J lost 8; bases outside the gene matches: 9. This CDR3 contains 15 residues. In DNA form, the CDR3 reads TGTGCCAGCGCACTAGCGGGAGGGCCACGTTATGAGCAGTTCTTC. Protein product: CASALAGGPRYEQFF.

The rearrangement links TRBV7-3 to TRBJ2-3; D may be TRBD2 (7 bases). Germline lookup yields CDR1 SGHTA and CDR2 FQGTGA. V was cut by 5 bases and J by 11 bases, with 17 bases left in between. The CDR3 contains 13 residues. The CDR3 DNA sequence: TGTGCCAGCAGCCCCGAGTCGAGGGGGGGGCAGTATTTT. Residues: CASSPESRGGQYF.

This clone was observed once. The rearrangement links TRBV5-1 to TRBJ2-2; a possible D gene is TRBD2 (5 bases). Trimming took 5 bases from V and 4 from J, leaving 12 bases between them. In germline, CDR1 is SGHRS, CDR2 YFSETQ. The CDR3 contains 14 residues. The CDR3 DNA reads as TGCGCCAGCAGTTACGAACGGGGCACCGGGGAGCTGTTTTTT. This translates into CASSYERGTGELFF.

The genes are TRBV29-1 and TRBJ2-3; D is possibly TRBD2 (7 bases). V lost 1 base to trimming and J lost 5 bases, with 13 bases between them. Germline CDR1 SQVTM, CDR2 ANQGSEA. The CDR3 contains 14 residues. CDR3 in amino acids: CSVEVGGARDTQYF. In DNA, the CDR3 is TGCAGCGTTGAAGTGGGGGGGGCCAGAGATACGCAGTATTTT.

The rearrangement links TRBV5-1 to TRBJ1-1, with a possible D match to TRBD1 (5 bases). Trimming cost V 4 bases and J 3 bases, with 13 bases left between them. The CDR3 runs to 14 residues. Germline V gives CDR1 SGHRS, CDR2 YFSETQ. CDR3 bases: TGCGCCAGCAGCCCGACAGCCTCCCACACTGAAGCTTTCTTT. The encoded protein is CASSPTASHTEAFF.

V usage is TRBV27 and J usage is TRBJ2-1; TRBD2 aligns across 13 bases. CDR3 length equals 18 residues. The trim removed 4 bases at V and 0 bases at J, leaving 6 bases unmatched. Germline V gene lookup returns CDR1 MNHEY and CDR2 SMNVEV (reference sequence). The CDR3 sequence: CASSSRTSGSFSYNEQFF. The DNA for the CDR3 is TGTGCCAGCAGTTCCCGGACTAGCGGGAGTTTCTCCTACAATGAGCAGTTCTTC.